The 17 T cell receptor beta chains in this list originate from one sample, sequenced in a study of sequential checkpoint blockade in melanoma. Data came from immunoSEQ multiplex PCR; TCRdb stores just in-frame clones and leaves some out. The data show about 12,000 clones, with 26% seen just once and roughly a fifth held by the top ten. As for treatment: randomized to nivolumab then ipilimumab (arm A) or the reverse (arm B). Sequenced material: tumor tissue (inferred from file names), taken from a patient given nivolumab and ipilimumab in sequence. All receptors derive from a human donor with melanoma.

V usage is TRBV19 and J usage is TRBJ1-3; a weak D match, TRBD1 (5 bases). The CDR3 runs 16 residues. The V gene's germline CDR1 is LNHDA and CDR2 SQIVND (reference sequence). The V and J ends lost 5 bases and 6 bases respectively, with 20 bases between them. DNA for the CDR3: TGTGCCAGTAGTGTCGGCGTGCCAGGGAACGAAAACACCATATATTTT. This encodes CASSVGVPGNENTIYF.

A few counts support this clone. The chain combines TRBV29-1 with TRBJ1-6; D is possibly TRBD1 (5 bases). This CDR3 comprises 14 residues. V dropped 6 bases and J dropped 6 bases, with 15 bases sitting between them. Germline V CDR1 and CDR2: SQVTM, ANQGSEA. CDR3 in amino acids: CSVRNRDFNSPLHF. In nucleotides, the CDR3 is TGCAGCGTGCGTAACCGGGACTTTAATTCACCCCTCCACTTT.

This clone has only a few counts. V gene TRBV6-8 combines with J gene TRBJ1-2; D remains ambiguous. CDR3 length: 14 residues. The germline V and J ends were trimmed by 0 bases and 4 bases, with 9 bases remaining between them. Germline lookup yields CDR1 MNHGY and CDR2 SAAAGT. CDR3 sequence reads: CASSYSSRSYGYTF. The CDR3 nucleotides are TGTGCCAGCAGTTACTCGAGCCGCTCCTATGGCTACACCTTC.

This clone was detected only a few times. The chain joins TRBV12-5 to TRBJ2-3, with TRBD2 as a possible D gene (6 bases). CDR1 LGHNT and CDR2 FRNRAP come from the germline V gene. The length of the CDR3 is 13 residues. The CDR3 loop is CASDGGSGDTQYF. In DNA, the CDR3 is TGTGCCAGCGATGGGGGGTCCGGAGATACGCAGTATTTT.

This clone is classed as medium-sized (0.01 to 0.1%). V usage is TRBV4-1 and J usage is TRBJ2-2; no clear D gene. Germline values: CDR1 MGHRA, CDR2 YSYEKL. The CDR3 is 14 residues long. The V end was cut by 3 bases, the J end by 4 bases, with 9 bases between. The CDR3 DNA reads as TGCGCCAGCAGCCACGGACGGACCACCGGGGAGCTGTTTTTT. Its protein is CASSHGRTTGELFF.

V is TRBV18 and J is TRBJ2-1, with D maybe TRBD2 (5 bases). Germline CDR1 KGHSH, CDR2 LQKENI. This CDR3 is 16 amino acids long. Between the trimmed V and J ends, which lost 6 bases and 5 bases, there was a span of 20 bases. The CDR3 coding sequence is TGTGCCAGCTCCCGGGCGAGAAGCGGTGGCGACAATGAGCAGTTCTTC. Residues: CASSRARSGGDNEQFF.

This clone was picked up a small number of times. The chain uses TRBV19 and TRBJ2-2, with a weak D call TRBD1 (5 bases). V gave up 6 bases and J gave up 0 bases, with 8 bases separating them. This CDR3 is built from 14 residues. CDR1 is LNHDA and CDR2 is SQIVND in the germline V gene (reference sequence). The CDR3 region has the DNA TGTGCCAGTAGGTGGGGCCCGAACACCGGGGAGCTGTTTTTT. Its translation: CASRWGPNTGELFF.

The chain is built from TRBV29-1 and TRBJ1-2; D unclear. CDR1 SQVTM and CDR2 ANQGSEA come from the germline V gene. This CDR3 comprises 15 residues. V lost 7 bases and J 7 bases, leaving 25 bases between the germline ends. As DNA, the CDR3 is TGCAGCGCCCAGTTTTCGGGTAGGGCCTCGGGTGGCTACACCTTC. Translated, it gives CSAQFSGRASGGYTF.

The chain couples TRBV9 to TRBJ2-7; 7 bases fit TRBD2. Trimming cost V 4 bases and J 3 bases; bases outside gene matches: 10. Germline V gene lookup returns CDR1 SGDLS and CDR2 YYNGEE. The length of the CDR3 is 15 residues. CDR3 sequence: CASSLLGTTSYEQYF. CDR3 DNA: TGTGCCAGCAGCTTATTGGGGACTACAAGCTACGAGCAGTACTTC. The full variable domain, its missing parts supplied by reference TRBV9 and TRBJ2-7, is DSGVTQTPKHLITATGQRVTLRCSPRSGDLSVYWYQQSLDQGLQFLIQYYNGEERAKGNILERFSAQQFPDLHSELNLSSLELGDSALYFCASSLLGTTSYEQYFGPGTRLTVT.

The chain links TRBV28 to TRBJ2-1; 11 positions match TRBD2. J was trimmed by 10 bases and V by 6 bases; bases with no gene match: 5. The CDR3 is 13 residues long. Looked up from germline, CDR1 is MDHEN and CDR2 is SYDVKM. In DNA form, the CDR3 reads TGTGCCAGCAGGCTAGCGGGGGGTGGAGAGCAGTTCTTC. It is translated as CASRLAGGGEQFF.

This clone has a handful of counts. CDR3 bases: TGTGCCAGCGGGCGGGGGGGACAGAGCAAAAACATTCAGTACTTC. Translating gives CASGRGGQSKNIQYF. This chain uses TRBV6-8 with TRBJ2-4; TRBD2 aligns across 9 bases. Trimming took 8 bases from V and 3 from J; bases not matched to a gene: 8. The germline V gene has CDR1 MNHGY and CDR2 SAAAGT. The CDR3 loop spans 15 amino acids.

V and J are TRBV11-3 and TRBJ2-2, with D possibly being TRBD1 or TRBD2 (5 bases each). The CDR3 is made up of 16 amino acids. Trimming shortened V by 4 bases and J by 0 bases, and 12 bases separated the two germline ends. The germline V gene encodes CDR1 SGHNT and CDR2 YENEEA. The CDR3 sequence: CASSSHGTPNTGELFF. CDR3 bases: TGTGCCAGCAGCTCCCACGGGACCCCGAACACCGGGGAGCTGTTTTTT.

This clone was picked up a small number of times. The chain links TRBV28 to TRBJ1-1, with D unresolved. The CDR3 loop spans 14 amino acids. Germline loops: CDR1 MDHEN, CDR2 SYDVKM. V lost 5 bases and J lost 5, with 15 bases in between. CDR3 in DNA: TGTGCCAGCAGTACCGACCCCGTTAGGACTGAAGCTTTCTTT. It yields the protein CASSTDPVRTEAFF.

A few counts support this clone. The CDR3 DNA sequence: TGTGCCAGCAACAGTGTCAGACAGGGTGACTATGGCTACACCTTC. Protein: CASNSVRQGDYGYTF. The chain uses TRBV28 and TRBJ1-2, with TRBD1 identical over 7 bases. The CDR3 has 15 residues. Germline V gives CDR1 MDHEN, CDR2 SYDVKM. The V segment lost 7 bases and the J segment 3 bases; nucleotides outside the gene matches: 11.

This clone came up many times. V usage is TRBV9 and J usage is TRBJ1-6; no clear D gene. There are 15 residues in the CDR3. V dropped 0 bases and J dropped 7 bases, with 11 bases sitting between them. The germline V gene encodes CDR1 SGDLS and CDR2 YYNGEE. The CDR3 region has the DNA TGTGCCAGCAGCGTAGTTGGAGCCTGGAATTCACCCCTCCACTTT. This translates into CASSVVGAWNSPLHF.

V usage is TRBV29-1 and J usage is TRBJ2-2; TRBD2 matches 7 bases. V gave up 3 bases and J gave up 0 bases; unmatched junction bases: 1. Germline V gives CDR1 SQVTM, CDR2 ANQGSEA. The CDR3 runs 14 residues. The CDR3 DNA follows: TGCAGCGTTGACGCGGGGGCGAACACCGGGGAGCTGTTTTTT. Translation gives CSVDAGANTGELFF.

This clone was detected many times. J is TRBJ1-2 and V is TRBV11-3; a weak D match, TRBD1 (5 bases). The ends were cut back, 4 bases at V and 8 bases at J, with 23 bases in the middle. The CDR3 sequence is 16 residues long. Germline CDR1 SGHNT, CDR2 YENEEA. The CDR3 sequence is CASSSTGAVELWGYTF. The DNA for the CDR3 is TGTGCCAGCAGCTCGACCGGGGCGGTGGAGCTATGGGGCTACACCTTC.